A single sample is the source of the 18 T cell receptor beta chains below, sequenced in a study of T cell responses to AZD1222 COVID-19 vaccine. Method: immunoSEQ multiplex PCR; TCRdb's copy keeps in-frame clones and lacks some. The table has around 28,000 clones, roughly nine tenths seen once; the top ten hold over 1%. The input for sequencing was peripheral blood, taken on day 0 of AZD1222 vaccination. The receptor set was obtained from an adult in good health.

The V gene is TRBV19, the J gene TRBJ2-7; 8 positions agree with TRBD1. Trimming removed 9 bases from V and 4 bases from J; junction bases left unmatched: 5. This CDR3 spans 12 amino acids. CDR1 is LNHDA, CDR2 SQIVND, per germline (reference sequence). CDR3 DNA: TGTGCCAGGTCAGGGGGCGAGTACGAGCAGTACTTC. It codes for CARSGGEYEQYF.

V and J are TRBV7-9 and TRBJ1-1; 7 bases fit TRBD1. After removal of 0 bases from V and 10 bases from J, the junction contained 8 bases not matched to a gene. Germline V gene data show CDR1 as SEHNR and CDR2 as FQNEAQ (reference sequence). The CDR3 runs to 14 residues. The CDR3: CASSLASRQGPAFF. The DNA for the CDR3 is TGTGCCAGCAGCTTAGCTTCTAGACAGGGCCCAGCTTTCTTT.

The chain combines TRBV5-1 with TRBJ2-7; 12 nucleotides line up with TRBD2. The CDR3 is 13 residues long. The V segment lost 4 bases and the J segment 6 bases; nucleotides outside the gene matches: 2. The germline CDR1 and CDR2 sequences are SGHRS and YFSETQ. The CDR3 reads CASSGLAGIEQYF. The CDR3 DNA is TGCGCCAGCAGCGGACTAGCGGGAATCGAGCAGTACTTC.

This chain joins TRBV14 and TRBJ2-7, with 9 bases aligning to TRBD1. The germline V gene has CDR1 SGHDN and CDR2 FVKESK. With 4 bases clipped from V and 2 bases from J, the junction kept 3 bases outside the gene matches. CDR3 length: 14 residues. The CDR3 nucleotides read TGTGCCAGCAGCCTGGGGACAGGGACCTACGAGCAGTACTTC. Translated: CASSLGTGTYEQYF.

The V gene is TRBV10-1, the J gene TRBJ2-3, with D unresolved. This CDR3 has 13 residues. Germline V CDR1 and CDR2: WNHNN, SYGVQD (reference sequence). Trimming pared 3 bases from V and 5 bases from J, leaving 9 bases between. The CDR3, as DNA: TGCGCCAGCAGTGAAAGAATTGGAGATACGCAGTATTTT. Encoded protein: CASSERIGDTQYF.

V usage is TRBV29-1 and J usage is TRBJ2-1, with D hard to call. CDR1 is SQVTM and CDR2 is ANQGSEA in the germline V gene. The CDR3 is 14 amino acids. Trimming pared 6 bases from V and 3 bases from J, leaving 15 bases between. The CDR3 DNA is TGCAGCGTGTCTCCCAGACCTTACTACAATGAGCAGTTCTTC. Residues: CSVSPRPYYNEQFF.

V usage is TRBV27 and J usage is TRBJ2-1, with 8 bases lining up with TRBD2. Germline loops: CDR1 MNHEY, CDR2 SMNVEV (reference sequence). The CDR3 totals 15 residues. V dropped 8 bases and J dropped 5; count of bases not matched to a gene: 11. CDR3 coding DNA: TGTGCCAGCGCAGGGGCTCGCGGGAGGAACAATGAGCAGTTCTTC. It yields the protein CASAGARGRNNEQFF.

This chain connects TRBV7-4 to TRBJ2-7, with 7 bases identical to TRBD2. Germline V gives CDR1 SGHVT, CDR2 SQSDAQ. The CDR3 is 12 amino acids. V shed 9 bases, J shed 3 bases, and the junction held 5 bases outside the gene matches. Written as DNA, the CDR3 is TGTGCCAGTTGGACTAGACTCTACGAGCAGTACTTC. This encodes CASWTRLYEQYF.

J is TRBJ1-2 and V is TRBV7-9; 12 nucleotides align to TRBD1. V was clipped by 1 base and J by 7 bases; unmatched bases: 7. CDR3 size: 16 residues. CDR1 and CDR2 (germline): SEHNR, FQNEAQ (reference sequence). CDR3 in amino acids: CASSLGGGTGGSGYTF. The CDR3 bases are TGTGCCAGCAGCTTAGGAGGAGGGACAGGGGGCTCTGGCTACACCTTC.

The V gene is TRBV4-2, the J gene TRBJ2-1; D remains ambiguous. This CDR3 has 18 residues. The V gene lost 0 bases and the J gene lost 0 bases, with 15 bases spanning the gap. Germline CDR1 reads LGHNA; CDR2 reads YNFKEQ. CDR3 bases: TGTGCCAGCAGCCAAGATAGATCATCGAGTAGCTCCTACAATGAGCAGTTCTTC. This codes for CASSQDRSSSSSYNEQFF.

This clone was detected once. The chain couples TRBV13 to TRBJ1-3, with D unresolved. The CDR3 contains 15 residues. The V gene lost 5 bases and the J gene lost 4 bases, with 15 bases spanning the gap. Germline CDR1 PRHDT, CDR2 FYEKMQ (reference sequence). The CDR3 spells CASSQTPTPGNTIYF. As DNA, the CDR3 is TGTGCCAGCAGCCAAACCCCCACTCCCGGAAACACCATATATTTT.

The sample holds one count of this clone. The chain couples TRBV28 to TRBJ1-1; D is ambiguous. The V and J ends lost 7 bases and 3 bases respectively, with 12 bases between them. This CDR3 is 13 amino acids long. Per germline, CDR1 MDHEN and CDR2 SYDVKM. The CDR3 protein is CASKTGSYTEAFF. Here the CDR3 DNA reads TGTGCCAGCAAGACTGGGTCGTACACTGAAGCTTTCTTT.

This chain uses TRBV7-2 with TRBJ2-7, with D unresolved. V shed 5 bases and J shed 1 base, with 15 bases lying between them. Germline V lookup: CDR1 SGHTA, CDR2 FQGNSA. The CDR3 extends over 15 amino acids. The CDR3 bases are TGTGCCAGCAGCCAATCGGTGGCGGAGTCCTACGAGCAGTACTTC. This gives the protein CASSQSVAESYEQYF.

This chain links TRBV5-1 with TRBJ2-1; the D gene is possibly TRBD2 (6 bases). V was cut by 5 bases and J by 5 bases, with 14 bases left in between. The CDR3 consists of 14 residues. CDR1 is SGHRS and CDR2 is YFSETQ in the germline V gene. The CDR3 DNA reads TGCGCCAGCAGACAACTACCGGGAGACAATGAGCAGTTCTTC. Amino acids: CASRQLPGDNEQFF. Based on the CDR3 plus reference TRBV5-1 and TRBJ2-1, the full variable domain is KAGVTQTPRYLIKTRGQQVTLSCSPISGHRSVSWYQQTPGQGLQFLFEYFSETQRNKGNFPGRFSGRQFSNSRSEMNVSTLELGDSALYLCASRQLPGDNEQFFGPGTRLTVL.

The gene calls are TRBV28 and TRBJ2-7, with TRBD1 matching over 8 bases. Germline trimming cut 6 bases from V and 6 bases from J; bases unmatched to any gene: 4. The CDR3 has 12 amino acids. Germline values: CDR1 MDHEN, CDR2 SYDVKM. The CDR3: CASSWTGLEQYF. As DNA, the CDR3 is TGTGCCAGCAGCTGGACAGGGCTCGAGCAGTACTTC.

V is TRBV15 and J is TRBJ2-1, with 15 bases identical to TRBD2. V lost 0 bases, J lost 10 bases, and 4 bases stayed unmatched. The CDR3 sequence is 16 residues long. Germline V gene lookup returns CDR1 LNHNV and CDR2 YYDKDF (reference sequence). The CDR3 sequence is CATSRDRGLAGGEQFF. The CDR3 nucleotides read TGTGCCACCAGCAGAGATCGGGGACTAGCGGGAGGCGAGCAGTTCTTC.

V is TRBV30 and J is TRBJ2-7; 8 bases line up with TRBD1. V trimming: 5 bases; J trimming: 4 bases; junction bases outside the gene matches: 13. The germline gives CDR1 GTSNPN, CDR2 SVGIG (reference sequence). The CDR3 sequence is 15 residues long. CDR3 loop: CAWASGQAVGYEQYF. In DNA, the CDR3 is TGTGCCTGGGCCTCGGGACAGGCCGTGGGATACGAGCAGTACTTC.

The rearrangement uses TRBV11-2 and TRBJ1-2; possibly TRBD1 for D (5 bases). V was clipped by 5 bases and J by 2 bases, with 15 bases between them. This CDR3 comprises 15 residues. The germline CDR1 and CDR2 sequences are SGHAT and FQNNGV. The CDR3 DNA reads TGTGCCAGCAGCCCGAGATCCGGACACAACTATGGCTACACCTTC. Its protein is CASSPRSGHNYGYTF. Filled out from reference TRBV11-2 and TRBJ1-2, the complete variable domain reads EAGVAQSPRYKIIEKRQSVAFWCNPISGHATLYWYQQILGQGPKLLIQFQNNGVVDDSQLPKDRFSAERLKGVDSTLKIQPAKLEDSAVYLCASSPRSGHNYGYTFGSGTRLTVV.